The 16 T cell receptor beta chains given below trace back to one sample, sequenced in a study of shared clonotypes between healthy human individuals. Cells designated naive CD8 were CD45RO-negative and were positively selected for CCR7, with terminally differentiated effector memory CD45RA+ cells excluded. Only in-frame clones appear in the TCRdb table, and some are missing; sequencing was by immunoSEQ multiplex PCR. Seen here are 500,000 to 700,000 clones, roughly 95% observed once, and the top ten hold approximately 0.11%. What was sequenced was naive CD8+ T cells sorted from blood. The receptors were gathered from a woman in her thirties in good health.

The chain joins TRBV14 to TRBJ2-5; D is possibly TRBD1 (5 bases). This CDR3 is built from 14 residues. V lost 8 bases and J lost 5, with 18 bases in between. The germline V gene has CDR1 SGHDN and CDR2 FVKESK. For the CDR3, the DNA is TGTGCCAGCGCCTTGGCCAGGGCGGTTGAGACCCAGTACTTC. Translation: CASALARAVETQYF.

The V gene is TRBV21-1, the J gene TRBJ2-7; TRBD2, the table's D call, was not compared with the DNA. TRBV21-1 is a documented pseudogene. The CDR3 is 14 amino acids. The CDR3 DNA reads TGTGCCAGCCCCCGACCCTGGAGCTCCTACGAGCAGTACTTC. This translates into CASPRPWSSYEQYF.

V gene TRBV27 combines with J gene TRBJ2-7; 7 nucleotides align to TRBD2. The CDR3 consists of 15 residues. The trim removed 6 bases at V and 0 bases at J, leaving 8 bases unmatched. Germline V gene lookup returns CDR1 MNHEY and CDR2 SMNVEV (reference sequence). CDR3 in DNA: TGTGCCAGCAGCATACTAGCGAGCAGCTCCTACGAGCAGTACTTC. Translation gives CASSILASSSYEQYF.

J is TRBJ2-2 and V is TRBV5-4; D possibly uses TRBD1 or TRBD2 (5 bases each). CDR3 length: 14 residues. V was shortened by 3 bases and J by 7 bases, with 13 bases between the two germline ends. Germline CDR1 reads SGHNT; CDR2 reads YYREEE (reference sequence). The CDR3 DNA sequence: TGTGCCAGCAGCTCGGCCGGGGACCACGGGGAGCTGTTTTTT. It translates to CASSSAGDHGELFF.

The chain combines TRBV28 with TRBJ2-7; D possibly uses TRBD1 or TRBD2 (5 bases each). This CDR3 is built from 15 residues. Trimming took off 5 bases at V and 0 bases at J, with 14 bases between the two ends. Looked up from germline, CDR1 is MDHEN and CDR2 is SYDVKM. The CDR3 here is CASSQGPDSSYEQYF. In DNA form, the CDR3 reads TGTGCCAGCAGTCAGGGACCAGACAGCTCCTACGAGCAGTACTTC.

J is TRBJ1-4 and V is TRBV13; D is possibly TRBD1 (6 bases). This CDR3 comprises 16 residues. With 0 bases removed from V and 6 bases from J, the gap between germline ends came to 14 bases. Germline V gives CDR1 PRHDT, CDR2 FYEKMQ (reference sequence). The CDR3 nucleotides read TGTGCCAGCAGCTTAGGCGGCGGAGGGGGGTATGAAAAACTGTTTTTT. It yields the protein CASSLGGGGGYEKLFF. The variable domain in full, with the rest retrieved from reference TRBV13 and TRBJ1-4, is AAGVIQSPRHLIKEKRETATLKCYPIPRHDTVYWYQQGPGQDPQFLISFYEKMQSDKGSIPDRFSAQQFSDYHSELNMSSLELGDSALYFCASSLGGGGGYEKLFFGSGTQLSVL.

This clone was picked up one time. The chain couples TRBV9 to TRBJ1-4; perhaps TRBD1 as D (6 bases). Trimming took 3 bases from V and 3 from J, leaving 6 bases between them. The CDR3 has 13 amino acids. Germline V gene sequence: CDR1 SGDLS, CDR2 YYNGEE. The DNA of the CDR3 is TGTGCCAGCAGCGGGACAGCTAATGAAAAACTGTTTTTT. It yields the protein CASSGTANEKLFF.

The gene calls are TRBV5-6 and TRBJ2-2, with D tentatively TRBD2 (6 bases). Deletions cut 3 bases from V and 3 bases from J, with 12 bases between. Germline V CDR1 and CDR2: SGHDT, YYEEEE. This CDR3 has 15 residues. The CDR3 sequence is CASSSGDGYTGELFF. The CDR3 DNA reads TGTGCCAGCAGCTCGGGGGACGGATACACCGGGGAGCTGTTTTTT.

V is TRBV19 and J is TRBJ2-7; TRBD2 matches 12 bases. The CDR3 loop spans 17 amino acids. Trimming at V came to 9 bases and at J to 4 bases, leaving 16 bases not matched to a gene. Germline CDR1 is LNHDA and CDR2 is SQIVND (reference sequence). CDR3 sequence: CARPSSGRAVLRYEQYF. DNA for the CDR3: TGTGCCAGACCGTCTAGCGGGAGGGCCGTTTTGAGATACGAGCAGTACTTC.

The CDR3 nucleotides are TGTGCCAGCAGCTTAGATCAGGGAGTCTATCCTTTTGGCTACACCTTC. Translating gives CASSLDQGVYPFGYTF. The chain couples TRBV13 to TRBJ1-2; TRBD1 is a possible D gene (5 bases). V lost 1 base to trimming and J lost 7 bases, with 19 bases between them. CDR1 and CDR2 from the germline V gene are PRHDT and FYEKMQ (reference sequence). This CDR3 has 16 amino acids.

The J gene is TRBJ2-1, the V gene TRBV28, with 9 positions matching TRBD1. CDR1 MDHEN and CDR2 SYDVKM come from the germline V gene. The J segment lost 3 bases and the V segment lost 5 bases, leaving 11 bases of the junction unmatched. The CDR3 sequence is 17 residues long. The CDR3 region is CASSTDRDRARYNEQFF. CDR3 nucleotides: TGTGCCAGCAGTACAGACCGGGACAGGGCTCGCTACAATGAGCAGTTCTTC.

This chain's CDR3 is CASSAFSAGPETQYF. DNA of the CDR3: TGTGCCAGCAGTGCCTTTTCAGCAGGACCAGAGACCCAGTACTTC. The chain uses TRBV6-1 and TRBJ2-5; the D is unclear. Per the germline V gene, CDR1 is MNHNS and CDR2 is SASEGT. CDR3 length: 15 amino acids. Deletions cut 4 bases from V and 4 bases from J, with 16 bases between.

This clone turned up a few times. CDR3 sequence reads: CASSAGRNEKLFF. The CDR3 DNA reads as TGTGCCAGCAGCGCCGGGCGAAATGAAAAACTGTTTTTT. This rearrangement joins TRBV9 to TRBJ1-4, with D unresolved. The ends were cut back, 3 bases at V and 5 bases at J, with 8 bases in the middle. The V gene's germline CDR1 is SGDLS and CDR2 YYNGEE. The CDR3 is 13 residues long. The variable domain in full, completed from reference TRBV9 and TRBJ1-4, reads DSGVTQTPKHLITATGQRVTLRCSPRSGDLSVYWYQQSLDQGLQFLIQYYNGEERAKGNILERFSAQQFPDLHSELNLSSLELGDSALYFCASSAGRNEKLFFGSGTQLSVL.

The rearrangement links TRBV28 to TRBJ2-7; D is possibly TRBD1 or TRBD2 (5 bases each). This CDR3 has 14 amino acids. Per germline, CDR1 MDHEN and CDR2 SYDVKM. V lost 8 bases and J lost 3, with 17 bases in between. This chain's CDR3 is CASLGTVGGYEQYF. In DNA, the CDR3 is TGTGCCAGCCTTGGGACGGTGGGTGGCTACGAGCAGTACTTC.

The rearrangement uses TRBV28 and TRBJ2-5, with D perhaps matching TRBD2 (6 bases). Germline V gene data show CDR1 as MDHEN and CDR2 as SYDVKM. With 5 bases removed from V and 1 base from J, the gap between germline ends came to 17 bases. This CDR3 comprises 16 residues. CDR3 sequence (DNA): TGTGCCAGCAGTCCCGGGACTCCAGCACTCCAAGAGACCCAGTACTTC. Translation gives CASSPGTPALQETQYF.

This chain connects TRBV2 to TRBJ2-3, with 12 bases matching TRBD2. Trimming at V came to 6 bases and at J to 4 bases, leaving 8 bases not matched to a gene. The CDR3 consists of 16 residues. Germline CDR1 reads SNHLY; CDR2 reads FYNNEI. The CDR3 loop is CASRSSTSGSSDTQYF. DNA of the CDR3: TGTGCCAGCAGGAGTTCGACTAGCGGGAGTTCAGATACGCAGTATTTT.